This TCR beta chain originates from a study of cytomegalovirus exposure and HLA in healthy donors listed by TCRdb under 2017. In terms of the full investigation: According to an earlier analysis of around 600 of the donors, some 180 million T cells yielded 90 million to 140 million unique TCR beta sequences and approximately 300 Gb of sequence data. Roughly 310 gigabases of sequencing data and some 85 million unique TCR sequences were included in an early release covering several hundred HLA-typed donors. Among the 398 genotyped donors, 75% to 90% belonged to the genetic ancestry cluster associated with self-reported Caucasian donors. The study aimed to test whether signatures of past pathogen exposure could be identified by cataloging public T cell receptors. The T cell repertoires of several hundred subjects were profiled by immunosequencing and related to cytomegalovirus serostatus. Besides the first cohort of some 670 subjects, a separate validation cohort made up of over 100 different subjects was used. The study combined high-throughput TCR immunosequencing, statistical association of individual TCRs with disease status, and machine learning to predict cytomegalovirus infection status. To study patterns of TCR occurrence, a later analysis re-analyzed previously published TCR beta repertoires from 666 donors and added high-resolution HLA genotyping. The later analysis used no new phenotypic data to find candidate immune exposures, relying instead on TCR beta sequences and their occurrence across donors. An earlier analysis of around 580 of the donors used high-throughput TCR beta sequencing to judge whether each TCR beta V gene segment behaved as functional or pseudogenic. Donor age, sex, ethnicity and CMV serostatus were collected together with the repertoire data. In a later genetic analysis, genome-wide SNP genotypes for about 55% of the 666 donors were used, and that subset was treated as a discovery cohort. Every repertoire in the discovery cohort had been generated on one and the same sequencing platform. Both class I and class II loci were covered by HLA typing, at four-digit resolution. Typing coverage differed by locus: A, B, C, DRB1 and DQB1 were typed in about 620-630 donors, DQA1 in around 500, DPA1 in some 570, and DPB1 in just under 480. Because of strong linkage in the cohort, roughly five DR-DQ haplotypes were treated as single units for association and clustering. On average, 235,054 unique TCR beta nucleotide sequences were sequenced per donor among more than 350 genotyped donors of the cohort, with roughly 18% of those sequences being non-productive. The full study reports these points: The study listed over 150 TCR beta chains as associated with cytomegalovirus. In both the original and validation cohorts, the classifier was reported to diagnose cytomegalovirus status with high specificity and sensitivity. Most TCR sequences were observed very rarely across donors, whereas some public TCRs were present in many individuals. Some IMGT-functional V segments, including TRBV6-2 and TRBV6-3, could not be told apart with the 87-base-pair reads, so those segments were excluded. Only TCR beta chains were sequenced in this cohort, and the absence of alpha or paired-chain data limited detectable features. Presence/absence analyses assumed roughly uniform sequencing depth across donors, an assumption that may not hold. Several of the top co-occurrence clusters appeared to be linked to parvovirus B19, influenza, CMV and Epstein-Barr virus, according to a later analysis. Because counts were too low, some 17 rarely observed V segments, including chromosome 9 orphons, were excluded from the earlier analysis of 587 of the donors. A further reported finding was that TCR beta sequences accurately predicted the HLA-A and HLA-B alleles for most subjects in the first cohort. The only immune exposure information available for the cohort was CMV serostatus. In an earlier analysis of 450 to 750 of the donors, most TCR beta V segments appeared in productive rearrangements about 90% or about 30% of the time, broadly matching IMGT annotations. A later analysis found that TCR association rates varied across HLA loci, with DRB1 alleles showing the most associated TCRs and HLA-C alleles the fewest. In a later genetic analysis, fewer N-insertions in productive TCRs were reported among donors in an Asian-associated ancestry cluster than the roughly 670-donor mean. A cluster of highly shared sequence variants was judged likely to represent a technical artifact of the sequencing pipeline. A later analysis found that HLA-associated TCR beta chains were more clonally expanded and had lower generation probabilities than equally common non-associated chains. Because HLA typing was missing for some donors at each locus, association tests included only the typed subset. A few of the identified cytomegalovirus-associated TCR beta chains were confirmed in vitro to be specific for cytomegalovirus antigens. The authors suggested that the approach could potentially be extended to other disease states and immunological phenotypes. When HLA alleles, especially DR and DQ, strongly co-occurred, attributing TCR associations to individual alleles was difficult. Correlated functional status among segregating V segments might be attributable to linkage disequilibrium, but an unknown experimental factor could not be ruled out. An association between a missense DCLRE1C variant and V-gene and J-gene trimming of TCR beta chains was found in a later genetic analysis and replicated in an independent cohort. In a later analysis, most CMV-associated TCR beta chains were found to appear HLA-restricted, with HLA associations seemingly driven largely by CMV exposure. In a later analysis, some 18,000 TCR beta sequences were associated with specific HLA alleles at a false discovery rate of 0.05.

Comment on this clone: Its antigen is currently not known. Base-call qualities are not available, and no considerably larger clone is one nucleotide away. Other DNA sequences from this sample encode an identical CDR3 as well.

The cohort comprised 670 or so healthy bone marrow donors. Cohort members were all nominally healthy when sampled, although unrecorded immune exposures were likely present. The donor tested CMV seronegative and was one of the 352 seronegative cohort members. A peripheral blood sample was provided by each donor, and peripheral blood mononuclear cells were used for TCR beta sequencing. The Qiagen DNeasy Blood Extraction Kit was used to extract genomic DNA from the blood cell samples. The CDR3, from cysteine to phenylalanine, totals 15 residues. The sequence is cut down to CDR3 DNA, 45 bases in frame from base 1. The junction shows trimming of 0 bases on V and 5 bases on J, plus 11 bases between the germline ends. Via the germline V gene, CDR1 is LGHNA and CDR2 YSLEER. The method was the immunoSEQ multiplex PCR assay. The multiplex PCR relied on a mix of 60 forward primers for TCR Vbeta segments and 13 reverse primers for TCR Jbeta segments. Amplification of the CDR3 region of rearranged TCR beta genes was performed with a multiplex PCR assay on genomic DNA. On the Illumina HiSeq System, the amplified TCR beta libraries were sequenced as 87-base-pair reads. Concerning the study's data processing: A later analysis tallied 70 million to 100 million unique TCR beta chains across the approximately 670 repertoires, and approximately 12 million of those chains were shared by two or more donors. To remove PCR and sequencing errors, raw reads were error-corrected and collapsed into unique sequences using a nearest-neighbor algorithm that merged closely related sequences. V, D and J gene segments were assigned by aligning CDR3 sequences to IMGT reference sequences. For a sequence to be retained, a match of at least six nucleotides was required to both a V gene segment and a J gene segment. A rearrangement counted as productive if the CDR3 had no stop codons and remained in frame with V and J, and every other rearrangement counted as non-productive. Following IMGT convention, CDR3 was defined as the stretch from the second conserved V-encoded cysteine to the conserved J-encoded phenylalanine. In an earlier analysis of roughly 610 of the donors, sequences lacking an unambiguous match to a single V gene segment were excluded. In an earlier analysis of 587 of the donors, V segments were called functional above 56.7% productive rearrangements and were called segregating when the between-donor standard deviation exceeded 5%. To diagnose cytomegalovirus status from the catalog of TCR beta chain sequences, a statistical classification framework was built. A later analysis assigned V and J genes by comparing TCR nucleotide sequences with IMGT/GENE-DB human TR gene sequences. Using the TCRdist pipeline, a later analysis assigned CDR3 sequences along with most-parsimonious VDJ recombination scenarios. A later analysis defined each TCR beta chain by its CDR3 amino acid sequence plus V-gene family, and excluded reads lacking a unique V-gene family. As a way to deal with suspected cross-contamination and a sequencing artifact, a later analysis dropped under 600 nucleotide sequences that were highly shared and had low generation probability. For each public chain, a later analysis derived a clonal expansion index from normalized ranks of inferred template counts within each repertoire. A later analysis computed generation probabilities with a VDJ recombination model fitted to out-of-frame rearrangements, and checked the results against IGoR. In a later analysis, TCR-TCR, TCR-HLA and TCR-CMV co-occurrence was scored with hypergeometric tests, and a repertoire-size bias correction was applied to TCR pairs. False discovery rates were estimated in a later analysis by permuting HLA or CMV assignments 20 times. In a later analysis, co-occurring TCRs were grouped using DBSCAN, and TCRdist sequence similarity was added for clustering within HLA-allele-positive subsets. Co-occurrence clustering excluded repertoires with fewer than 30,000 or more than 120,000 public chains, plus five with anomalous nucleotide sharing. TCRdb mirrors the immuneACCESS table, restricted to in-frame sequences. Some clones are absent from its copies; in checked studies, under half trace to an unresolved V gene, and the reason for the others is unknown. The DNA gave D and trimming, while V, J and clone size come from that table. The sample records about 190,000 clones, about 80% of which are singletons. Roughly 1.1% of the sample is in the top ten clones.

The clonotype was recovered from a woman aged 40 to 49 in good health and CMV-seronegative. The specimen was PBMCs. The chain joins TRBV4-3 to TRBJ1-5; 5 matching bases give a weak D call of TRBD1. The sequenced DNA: TGCGCCAGCAGCCAAGAGCCGGGGGGGTATCAGCCCCAGCATTTT. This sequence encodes CASSQEPGGYQPQHF.